A selection of T cell receptor beta chains follows, all from one sample in a study of blood T cell repertoires in COVID-19. Produced via immunoSEQ multiplex PCR; TCRdb's table is partial and in-frame only. Of around 250,000 clones listed, roughly 90% are singletons. Sequenced sample: peripheral blood. The source of these receptors is a woman aged 60-75 years with COVID-19, enrolled during active disease. Each CDR3 is given with its conserved first and last residue. The D gene is left open where the match is weak. Clone size appears in some rows only: once, few, many, or a class for an expanded clone.

>NA|TRBJ1-3|NA|TRBV7-2
TGTGCCAGCAGCTTTCGGTCCGGGGGAGGGGTAACTGGAAACACCATATATTTT
CASSFRSGGGVTGNTIYF
>TRBD1|TRBJ1-3|NA|TRBV6-5
TGTGCCAGCAGTTTCGGGACAGGGGAGACTGGAAACACCATATATTTT
CASSFGTGETGNTIYF
>NA|TRBJ1-1|NA|TRBV7-2
TGTGCCAGCAGCTTAGGGTGGGGCCGGGGGGCGAACACTGAAGCTTTCTTT
CASSLGWGRGANTEAFF
>NA|TRBJ1-1|NA|TRBV18
TGTGCCAGCTCACCAACCGCGACAGGCAACACTGAAGCTTTCTTT
CASSPTATGNTEAFF
>NA|TRBJ1-2|NA|TRBV6-2/TRBV6-3
TGTGCCAGCAGTTACACCCTGGCGCAGGGGTATGGCTACACCTTC
CASSYTLAQGYGYTF
>TRBD1|TRBJ1-5|NA|TRBV5-1
TGCGCCAGCAGCTCAGGGGGCCTAAGCAATCAGCCCCAGCATTTT
CASSSGGLSNQPQHF
>TRBD1|TRBJ1-5|NA|TRBV18
TGTGCCAGCTCATGGGGACAGGGGGTGAATCAGCCCCAGCATTTT
CASSWGQGVNQPQHF
>TRBD2|TRBJ2-2|once|TRBV10-3
TGTGCCATCCGCCGGGGGGGGGACACCGGGGAGCTGTTTTTT
CAIRRGGDTGELFF
>NA|TRBJ1-3|NA|TRBV5-8
TGTGCCAGCAGCTACGGGAGAAACACCATATATTTT
CASSYGRNTIYF
>TRBD1|TRBJ2-1|NA|TRBV6-5
TGTGCCAGCACCACAGGGGGGTCCTACAATGAGCAGTTCTTC
CASTTGGSYNEQFF
>TRBD1|TRBJ2-7|NA|TRBV5-4
TGTGCCAGCAGCTATTACAGGGGGTCGTACGACGAGCAGTACTTC
CASSYYRGSYDEQYF
>NA|TRBJ2-1|NA|TRBV9
TGTGCCAGCAGCGTAGAGAGTAGCTCCTACAATGAGCAGTTCTTC
CASSVESSSYNEQFF
>NA|TRBJ2-3|NA|TRBV5-1
TGCGCCAGCAGCTTGAGTCGGGTGTACACAGATACGCAGTATTTT
CASSLSRVYTDTQYF
>NA|TRBJ1-2|NA|TRBV15
TGTGCCACCAGCAGAGGAGGTCAGGGGAGCAACTATGGCTACACCTTC
CATSRGGQGSNYGYTF
>NA|TRBJ1-1|once|TRBV9
TGTGCCAGCAGCGTAGGTCCAGTTTTTGAAGCTTTCTTT
CASSVGPVFEAFF
>NA|TRBJ1-6|NA|TRBV2
TGTGCCAGCAAGTTATCCGAGTCCTATAATTCACCCCTCCACTTT
CASKLSESYNSPLHF
>NA|TRBJ1-2|NA|TRBV6-2/TRBV6-3
TGTGCCAGCAGTTACAGGGGGATTTATGGCTACACCTTC
CASSYRGIYGYTF
>NA|TRBJ2-5|NA|TRBV7-9
TGTGCCAGCAGCTTACGGGGGTTCCAAGAGACCCAGTACTTC
CASSLRGFQETQYF
>NA|TRBJ1-1|NA|TRBV10-2
TGCGCCAGCAGTGACCCAACACAGGGCTCTGAAGCTTTCTTT
CASSDPTQGSEAFF
>TRBD1|TRBJ1-1|NA|TRBV5-4
TGTGCCAGCAGCTTGGGGACAGGGGACACTGAAGCTTTCTTT
CASSLGTGDTEAFF
>TRBD2|TRBJ2-5|NA|TRBV7-2
TGTGTCAGCAGCCTCTACGGGGGGTACCAAGAGACCCAGTACTTC
CVSSLYGGYQETQYF
>TRBD1|TRBJ2-7|NA|TRBV12-5
TGTGCTAGTGGTTTGGTCGCCGGGACAGCTCTCTACGAGCAGTACTTC
CASGLVAGTALYEQYF
>TRBD1|TRBJ1-2|NA|TRBV15
TGTGCCACCAGCAGCTTCGCCGGGACAGGGGGGTATGGCTACACCTTC
CATSSFAGTGGYGYTF
>TRBD1|TRBJ2-3|NA|TRBV7-3
TGTGCCAGCAGCCAAGAGGGGGCGCGGACAGATACGCAGTATTTT
CASSQEGARTDTQYF
>TRBD1|TRBJ2-2|NA|TRBV11-2
TGTGCCAGCAGCTTTTCAGGGGGCTTAACCGGGGAGCTGTTTTTT
CASSFSGGLTGELFF
>NA|TRBJ1-5|NA|TRBV4-1
TGCGCCAGCAGCCAAGACTACCGGCAGCCCCAGCATTTT
CASSQDYRQPQHF
>TRBD1|TRBJ1-3|NA|TRBV7-2
TGTGCCAGCAGCAGAACAGGGGGTTCTGGAAACACCATATATTTT
CASSRTGGSGNTIYF
>NA|TRBJ1-4|NA|TRBV4-3
TGCGCCAGCAGCCAAGATGTTGGACAGCTGAAAAAACTGTTTTTT
CASSQDVGQLKKLFF
>TRBD2|TRBJ2-2|NA|TRBV14
TGTGCCAGCAGCCGACTAGCGGGGGACACCGGGGAGCTGTTTTTT
CASSRLAGDTGELFF
>NA|TRBJ2-3|NA|TRBV3-1/TRBV3-2
TGTGCCAGCAGCTCCAGGGGTGGGACAGATACGCAGTATTTT
CASSSRGGTDTQYF
>NA|TRBJ1-5|NA|TRBV12-5
TGTGCTAGTGGTTTGGTACCGGGCCAAAGAGGGTCCCCCGATTGGGAGCAGCCCCAGCATTTT
CASGLVPGQRGSPDWEQPQHF
>TRBD1|TRBJ1-2|NA|TRBV5-4
TGTGCCAGCAGCTTACAGGGGGCGAGTGGAGGCTACACCTTC
CASSLQGASGGYTF
>TRBD1|TRBJ1-2|few|TRBV7-2
TGTGCCAGCAGCTCTGCAGGGGGCAGGGATGGCTACACCTTC
CASSSAGGRDGYTF
>NA|TRBJ1-1|NA|TRBV5-1
TGCGCCAGCGGAGAAGGGGGGGCTGAAGCTTTCTTT
CASGEGGAEAFF
>NA|TRBJ1-2|NA|TRBV2
TGTGCCAGCAGGGAAATTCGGGTGCCCGGCTACACCTTC
CASREIRVPGYTF
>NA|TRBJ2-1|NA|TRBV10-3
TGTGCCATCGAACCAGCACTAAACAATGAGCAGTTCTTC
CAIEPALNNEQFF
>NA|TRBJ1-1|NA|TRBV6-2/TRBV6-3
TGTGCCAGCACCCCCGGGAACACTGAAGCTTTCTTT
CASTPGNTEAFF
>TRBD2|TRBJ2-1|NA|TRBV7-2
TGTGCCAGCAGCCCGGGGGGAAGCTCCTACAATGAGCAGTTCTTC
CASSPGGSSYNEQFF
>NA|TRBJ1-2|NA|TRBV6-5
TGTGCCAGCAGTCAACAGGGTGGTGGCTATGGCTACACCTTC
CASSQQGGGYGYTF
>NA|TRBJ1-1|NA|TRBV5-1
TGCGCCAGCAGCTTAGGACAGCCGAACACTGAAGCTTTCTTT
CASSLGQPNTEAFF
>NA|TRBJ1-1|NA|TRBV10-3
TGTGCCATCAGTGATGGCACCTCGGGGACTGAAGCTTTCTTT
CAISDGTSGTEAFF